The present T cell receptor beta chain was sequenced within a study of CD8+CD57+ T cells in acquired aplastic anemia. General study points: Roughly 31 CD8+ CDR3 sequences were shared between patients and controls.

This clonotype was observed at least ten times. Antigen specificity is unknown. Germline V gene data show CDR1 as ENHRY and CDR2 as SYGVKD. With 3 bases clipped from V and 1 base from J, the junction kept 2 bases outside the gene matches. There are 14 residues in the CDR3. Patients selected for sequencing had displayed CD8+CD57+ cell expansion by flow cytometry. Using genomic DNA as the template, TCR beta VDJ and CDR3 profiling was carried out. TCRdb re-called the reads with MiXCR, one entry per CDR3 protein. This table has about 180,000 distinct CDR3 sequences, roughly three fifths appearing once. The chain employs TRBV10-3 and TRBJ2-7, with 8 bases matching TRBD2. The source material was sorted CD4+, CD8+, or CD8+CD57+ T cells (not recorded which) from PBMCs. The sequence was obtained from a human donor with aplastic anemia. The CDR3 is CAISDRGGSYEQYF. In nucleotides, the CDR3 is TGTGCCATCAGTGACCGGGGGGGTTCCTACGAGCAGTACTTC.